Below, 7 T cell receptor beta chains from the same sample are listed, as sequenced in a study of blood T cells in healthy people across ages. Sample-barcoded 5' priming and a J-beta primer mix drove a second PCR of 7 to 11 cycles. TCRdb reprocessed the 5' RACE reads via MiXCR and lists one record per CDR3 protein. The sample has about 1.8 million distinct CDR3 sequences; around half are singletons. The specimen sequenced was blood. The origin of the receptors is a middle-aged woman in good health.

This clonotype was observed once. The gene calls are TRBV29-1 and TRBJ1-2; D perhaps matches TRBD1 (6 bases). The CDR3 covers 12 residues. Trimming stripped 3 bases from V and 7 bases from J, with 12 bases between. The germline gives CDR1 SQVTM, CDR2 ANQGSEA. The CDR3 reads CSVERTGSGYTF. CDR3 bases: TGCAGCGTTGAGAGAACAGGGAGTGGCTACACCTTC.

This sequence joins TRBV5-1 and TRBJ1-2; the D gene is possibly TRBD1 (5 bases). The CDR3 length is 15 residues. CDR1 and CDR2 (germline): SGHRS, YFSETQ. V was clipped by 3 bases and J by 7 bases, with 19 bases between them. The CDR3 reads CASSSTGQRGSGYTF. Written as DNA, the CDR3 is TGCGCCAGCAGCTCGACCGGCCAGAGGGGAAGTGGCTACACCTTC.

The V gene is TRBV9, the J gene TRBJ2-1, with 9 positions matching TRBD1. From germline, CDR1 is SGDLS and CDR2 YYNGEE. The ends lost 0 bases at V and 9 bases at J; junction bases unmatched: 4. The length of the CDR3 is 14 residues. The CDR3 spells CASSVGGQGPEQFF. The CDR3 nucleotides read TGTGCCAGCAGCGTAGGGGGACAGGGACCTGAGCAGTTCTTC.

In the case of this clonotype: A much larger clone lies a single base off, so this may be a read error. The rearrangement links TRBV11-2 to TRBJ2-7; TRBD1 is a possible D gene (5 bases). The CDR3 contains 15 residues. CDR1 and CDR2 (germline): SGHAT, FQNNGV. CDR3 sequence: CAGSLGQGLSYEQYF. In DNA form, the CDR3 reads TGTGCCGGCAGCTTAGGGCAGGGTCTCTCCTACGAGCAGTACTTC.

This clonotype has only a few counts. V gene TRBV28 combines with J gene TRBJ2-3; 9 positions agree with TRBD2. The CDR3 loop spans 16 amino acids. Trimming removed 5 bases from V and 2 bases from J; junction bases left unmatched: 8. Per the germline V gene, CDR1 is MDHEN and CDR2 is SYDVKM. CDR3 nucleotide sequence: TGTGCCAGCAGTGACGCAAGCGGGGGGTACACAGATACGCAGTATTTT. This translates into CASSDASGGYTDTQYF. The variable domain in full, with the rest retrieved from reference TRBV28 and TRBJ2-3, is DVKVTQSSRYLVKRTGEKVFLECVQDMDHENMFWYRQDPGLGLRLIYFSYDVKMKEKGDIPEGYSVSREKKERFSLILESASTNQTSMYLCASSDASGGYTDTQYFGPGTRLTVL.

The J gene is TRBJ2-2, the V gene TRBV9; TRBD1 agrees at 8 bases. This CDR3 is 16 amino acids long. J lost 8 bases, V lost 3 bases, and 12 bases had no gene match. Germline values: CDR1 SGDLS, CDR2 YYNGEE. The CDR3 spells CASSAQDRAILGELFF. CDR3 in DNA: TGTGCCAGCAGCGCCCAGGACAGGGCAATCTTGGGGGAGCTGTTTTTT.

The sample holds one count of this clonotype. The chain employs TRBV5-6 and TRBJ2-7; 11 bases fit TRBD2. This CDR3 comprises 15 residues. J was trimmed by 5 bases and V by 1 base; bases with no gene match: 5. Looked up from germline, CDR1 is SGHDT and CDR2 is YYEEEE. CDR3 nucleotide sequence: TGTGCCAGCAGCTTGCTACTAGCGGGGGTCCACGAGCAGTACTTC. The encoded protein is CASSLLLAGVHEQYF.